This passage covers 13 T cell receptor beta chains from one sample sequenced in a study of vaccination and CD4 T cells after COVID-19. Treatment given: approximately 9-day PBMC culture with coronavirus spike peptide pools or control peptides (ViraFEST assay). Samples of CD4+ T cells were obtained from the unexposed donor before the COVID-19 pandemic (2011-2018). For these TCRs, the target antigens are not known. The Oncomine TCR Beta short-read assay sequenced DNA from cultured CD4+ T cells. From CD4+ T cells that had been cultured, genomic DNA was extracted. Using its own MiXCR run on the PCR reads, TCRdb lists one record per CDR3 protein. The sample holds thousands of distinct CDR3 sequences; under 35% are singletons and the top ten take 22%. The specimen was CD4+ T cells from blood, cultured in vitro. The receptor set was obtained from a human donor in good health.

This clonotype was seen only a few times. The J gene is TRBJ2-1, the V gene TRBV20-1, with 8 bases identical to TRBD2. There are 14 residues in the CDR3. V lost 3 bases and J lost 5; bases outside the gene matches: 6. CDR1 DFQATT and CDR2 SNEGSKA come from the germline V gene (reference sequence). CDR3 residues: CSASRAGADNEQFF. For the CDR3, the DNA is TGCAGTGCTAGCCGAGCGGGAGCCGACAATGAGCAGTTCTTC.

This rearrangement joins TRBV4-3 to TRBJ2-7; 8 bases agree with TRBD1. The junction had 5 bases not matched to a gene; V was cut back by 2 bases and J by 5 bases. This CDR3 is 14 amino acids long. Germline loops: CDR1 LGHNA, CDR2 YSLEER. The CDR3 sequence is CASSQWQGANEQYF. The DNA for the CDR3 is TGCGCCAGCAGCCAATGGCAGGGGGCCAACGAGCAGTACTTC.

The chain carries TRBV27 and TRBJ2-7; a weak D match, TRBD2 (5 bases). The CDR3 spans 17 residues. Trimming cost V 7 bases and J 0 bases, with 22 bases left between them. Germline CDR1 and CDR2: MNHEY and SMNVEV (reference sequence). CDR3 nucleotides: TGTGCCAGCACCCTCACCTGGCGGGCTTCCGTCTCCTACGAGCAGTACTTC. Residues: CASTLTWRASVSYEQYF.

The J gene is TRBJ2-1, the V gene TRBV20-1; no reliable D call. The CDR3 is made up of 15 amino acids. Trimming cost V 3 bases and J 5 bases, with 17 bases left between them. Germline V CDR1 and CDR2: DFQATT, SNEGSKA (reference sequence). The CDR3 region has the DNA TGCAGTGCTAGTAAGTACACCCTAAGCAACAATGAGCAGTTCTTC. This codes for CSASKYTLSNNEQFF.

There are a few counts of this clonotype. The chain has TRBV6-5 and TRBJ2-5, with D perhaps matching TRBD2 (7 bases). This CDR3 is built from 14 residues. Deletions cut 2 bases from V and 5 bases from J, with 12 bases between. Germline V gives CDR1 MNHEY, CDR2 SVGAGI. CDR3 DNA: TGTGCCAGCAGTTACGCGGGGGCACGGGAGACCCAGTACTTC. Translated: CASSYAGARETQYF.

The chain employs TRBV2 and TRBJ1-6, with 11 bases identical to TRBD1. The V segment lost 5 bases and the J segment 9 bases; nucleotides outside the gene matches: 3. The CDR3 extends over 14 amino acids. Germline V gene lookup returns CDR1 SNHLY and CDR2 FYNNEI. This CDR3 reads CASSPGQGGSPLHF. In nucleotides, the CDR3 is TGTGCCAGCAGTCCGGGACAGGGGGGTTCACCCCTCCACTTT.

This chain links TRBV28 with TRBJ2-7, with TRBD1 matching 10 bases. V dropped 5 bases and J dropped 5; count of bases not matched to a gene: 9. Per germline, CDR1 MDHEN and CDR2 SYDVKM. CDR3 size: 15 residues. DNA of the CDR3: TGTGCCAGCAGTCATCGGAGGACAGGGGGGGACGAGCAGTACTTC. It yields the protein CASSHRRTGGDEQYF.

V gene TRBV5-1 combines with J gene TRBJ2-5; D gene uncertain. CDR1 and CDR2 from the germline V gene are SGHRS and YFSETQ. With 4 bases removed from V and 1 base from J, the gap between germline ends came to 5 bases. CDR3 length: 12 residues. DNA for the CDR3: TGCGCCAGCAGCCTGACCCAAGAGACCCAGTACTTC. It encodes CASSLTQETQYF. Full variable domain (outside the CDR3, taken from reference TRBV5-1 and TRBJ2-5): KAGVTQTPRYLIKTRGQQVTLSCSPISGHRSVSWYQQTPGQGLQFLFEYFSETQRNKGNFPGRFSGRQFSNSRSEMNVSTLELGDSALYLCASSLTQETQYFGPGTRLLVL.

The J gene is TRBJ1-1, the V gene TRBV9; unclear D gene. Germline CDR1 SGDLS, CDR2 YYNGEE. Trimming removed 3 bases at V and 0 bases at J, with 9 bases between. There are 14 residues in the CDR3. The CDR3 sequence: CASSDSDLNTEAFF. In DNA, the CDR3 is TGTGCCAGCAGCGACAGTGACCTGAACACTGAAGCTTTCTTT.

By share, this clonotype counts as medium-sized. DNA of the CDR3: TGTGCCACCAGTACCCGGGACAGTCGAAGGGAGACCCAGTACTTC. Its protein product is CATSTRDSRRETQYF. The V and J genes are TRBV24-1 and TRBJ2-5; 7 bases line up with TRBD1. The junction had 11 bases not matched to a gene; V was cut back by 6 bases and J by 5 bases. The germline V gene encodes CDR1 KGHDR and CDR2 SFDVKD. This CDR3 spans 15 amino acids.

The DNA for the CDR3 is TGCAGTGCTAGATTGGGGGGATCCTACGAGCAGTACTTC. It codes for CSARLGGSYEQYF. The chain recombines TRBV20-1 with TRBJ2-7, with D possibly being TRBD2 (6 bases). Looked up from germline, CDR1 is DFQATT and CDR2 is SNEGSKA (reference sequence). The CDR3 is 13 amino acids. V shed 2 bases and J shed 1 base, with 9 bases lying between them.

CDR3 residues: CSARDLRNTDTQYF. CDR3 DNA: TGCAGTGCTAGAGACCTCCGGAACACAGATACGCAGTATTTT. This chain uses TRBV20-1 with TRBJ2-3; D not resolved. The CDR3 is made up of 14 amino acids. V lost 0 bases to trimming and J lost 2 bases, with 9 bases between them. From germline, CDR1 is DFQATT and CDR2 SNEGSKA (reference sequence).

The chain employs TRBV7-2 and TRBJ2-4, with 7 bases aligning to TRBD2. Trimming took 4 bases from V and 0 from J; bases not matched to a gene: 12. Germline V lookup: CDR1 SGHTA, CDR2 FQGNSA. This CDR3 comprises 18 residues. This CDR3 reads CASSSGLVGLLAKNIQYF. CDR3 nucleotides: TGTGCCAGCAGCTCCGGACTAGTTGGCCTACTAGCCAAAAACATTCAGTACTTC.